A single sample gave rise to the 9 T cell receptor beta chains below, sequenced in a study of blood T cell repertoires in COVID-19 (dated by TCRdb to 2020 to 2022). To prepare the library, the immunoSEQ multiplex PCR assay was applied. Not all clones reach the TCRdb copy of this immuneACCESS table, which keeps in-frame sequences only. Checked studies attribute under half of the gap to unresolved V genes and leave the rest unexplained. This sample is represented by fewer than 100,000 clones; 75% to 90% of them were singletons. 10% of the sample is held by the ten biggest clonotypes. Sequencing input: peripheral blood. These receptors originate from a woman aged 70-85 years with acute or convalescent COVID-19.

The chain has TRBV28 and TRBJ1-5; no definite D call. The V end lost 4 bases, the J end lost 2 bases, and 6 bases lay between the germline ends. The CDR3 loop spans 13 amino acids. Germline loops: CDR1 MDHEN, CDR2 SYDVKM. In DNA form, the CDR3 reads TGTGCCAGCAGTTCTGTTGGCAATCAGCCCCAGCATTTT. Protein: CASSSVGNQPQHF.

The chain carries TRBV4-2 and TRBJ2-2; no firm D call. Deletions cut 6 bases from V and 2 bases from J, with 13 bases between. The CDR3 covers 15 residues. In germline, CDR1 is LGHNA, CDR2 YNFKEQ. The CDR3 here is CASSLNSPNTGELFF. CDR3 coding DNA: TGTGCCAGCAGTCTAAACTCGCCAAACACCGGGGAGCTGTTTTTT.

V usage is TRBV4-1 and J usage is TRBJ1-6, with D possibly matching TRBD1 (6 bases). V was shortened by 1 base and J by 8 bases, with 15 bases between the two germline ends. The length of the CDR3 is 16 residues. Germline values: CDR1 MGHRA, CDR2 YSYEKL. CDR3: CASSQVGIQGYSPLHF. In DNA form, the CDR3 reads TGCGCCAGCAGCCAAGTTGGAATACAGGGCTATTCACCCCTCCACTTT.

The chain links TRBV7-2 to TRBJ1-5; no definite D call. The CDR3 length is 15 residues. Looked up from germline, CDR1 is SGHTA and CDR2 is FQGNSA. V dropped 1 base and J dropped 3 bases, with 10 bases sitting between them. The CDR3 DNA reads as TGTGCCAGCAGCTTAGTCGGCCAGGTCAATCAGCCCCAGCATTTT. This encodes CASSLVGQVNQPQHF.

This chain links TRBV30 with TRBJ2-7; TRBD1 matches 8 bases. The CDR3 has 14 residues. CDR1 is GTSNPN and CDR2 is SVGIG in the germline V gene (reference sequence). Trimming removed 1 base from V and 0 bases from J; junction bases left unmatched: 2. The CDR3 DNA reads TGTGCCTGGAGTGGAGGACAGGGCTCCTACGAGCAGTACTTC. Protein product: CAWSGGQGSYEQYF.

The V call is TRBV5-5, the J call TRBJ1-5, with D unresolved. Germline CDR1 is SGHKS and CDR2 is YYEKEE (reference sequence). V was shortened by 4 bases and J by 6 bases, with 14 bases between the two germline ends. The CDR3 totals 14 residues. The CDR3 DNA sequence: TGTGCCAGCAGCCACGGCGGGGAGAGTCAGCCCCAGCATTTT. It translates to CASSHGGESQPQHF. Based on the CDR3 plus reference TRBV5-5 and TRBJ1-5, the full variable domain is DAGVTQSPTHLIKTRGQQVTLRCSPISGHKSVSWYQQVLGQGPQFIFQYYEKEERGRGNFPDRFSARQFPNYSSELNVNALLLGDSALYLCASSHGGESQPQHFGDGTRLSIL.

V gene TRBV5-1 combines with J gene TRBJ2-7, with 7 bases identical to TRBD1. This CDR3 has 15 residues. V was pared by 3 bases and J by 0 bases, with 6 bases of the junction left unmatched. Germline-derived CDR1 and CDR2 are SGHRS and YFSETQ. The CDR3 DNA follows: TGCGCCAGCAGCTGGACAGGAGTGAGCTCCTACGAGCAGTACTTC. Protein product: CASSWTGVSSYEQYF.

V is TRBV5-4 and J is TRBJ2-5; 8 bases align to TRBD1. Germline V CDR1 and CDR2: SGHNT, YYREEE (reference sequence). V gave up 0 bases and J gave up 6 bases; unmatched junction bases: 10. This CDR3 is 16 amino acids long. The CDR3 region has the DNA TGTGCCAGCAGCTTGGCCCTGGCAGGGGGCGCGAAGACCCAGTACTTC. This gives the protein CASSLALAGGAKTQYF. Complete variable domain (other parts from reference TRBV5-4 and TRBJ2-5): ETGVTQSPTHLIKTRGQQVTLRCSSQSGHNTVSWYQQALGQGPQFIFQYYREEENGRGNFPPRFSGLQFPNYSSELNVNALELDDSALYLCASSLALAGGAKTQYFGPGTRLLVL.

The chain is built from TRBV6-6 and TRBJ2-2; 8 nucleotides match TRBD1. Unmatched junction bases numbered 5, after V lost 6 bases and J lost 2 bases. CDR1 and CDR2 from the germline V gene are MNHNY and SVGAGI (reference sequence). CDR3 length: 15 amino acids. CDR3 DNA sequence: TGTGCCAGCAGCCGGGGACAGGTTAACACCGGGGAGCTGTTTTTT. This gives the protein CASSRGQVNTGELFF.